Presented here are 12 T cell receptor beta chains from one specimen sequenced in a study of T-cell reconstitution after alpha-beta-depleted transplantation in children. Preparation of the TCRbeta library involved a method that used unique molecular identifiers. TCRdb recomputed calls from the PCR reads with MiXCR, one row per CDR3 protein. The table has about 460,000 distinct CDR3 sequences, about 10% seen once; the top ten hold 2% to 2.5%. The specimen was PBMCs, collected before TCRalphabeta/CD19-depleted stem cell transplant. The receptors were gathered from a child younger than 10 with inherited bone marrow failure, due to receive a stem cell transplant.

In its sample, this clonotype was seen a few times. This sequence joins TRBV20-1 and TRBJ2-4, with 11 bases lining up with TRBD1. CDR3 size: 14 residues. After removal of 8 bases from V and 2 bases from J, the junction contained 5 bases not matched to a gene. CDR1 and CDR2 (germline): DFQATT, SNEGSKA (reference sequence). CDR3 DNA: TGCAGTTATTCGGACAGGGGGCCCAAAAACATTCAGTACTTC. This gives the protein CSYSDRGPKNIQYF.

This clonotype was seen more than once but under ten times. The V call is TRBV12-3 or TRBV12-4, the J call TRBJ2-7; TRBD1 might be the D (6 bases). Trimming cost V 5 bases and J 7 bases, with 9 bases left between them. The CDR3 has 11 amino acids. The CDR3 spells CASSTGTEQYF. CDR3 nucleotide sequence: TGTGCCAGCAGTACGGGGACAGAGCAGTACTTC.

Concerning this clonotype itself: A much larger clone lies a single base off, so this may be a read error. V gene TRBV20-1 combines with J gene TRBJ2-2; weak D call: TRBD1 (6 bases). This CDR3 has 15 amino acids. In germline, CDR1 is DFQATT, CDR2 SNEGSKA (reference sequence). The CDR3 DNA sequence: TGCGGTGCTAGAGATGCCCTCTACAGGGCCGGGGAGCTGTTTTTT. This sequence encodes CGARDALYRAGELFF.

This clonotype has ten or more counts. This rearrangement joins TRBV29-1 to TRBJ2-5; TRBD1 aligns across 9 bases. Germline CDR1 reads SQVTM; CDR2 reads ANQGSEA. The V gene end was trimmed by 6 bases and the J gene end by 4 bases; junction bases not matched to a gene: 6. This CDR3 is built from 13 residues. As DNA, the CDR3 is TGCAGCGTCATGACAGGGGGGACAGAGACCCAGTACTTC. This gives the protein CSVMTGGTETQYF.

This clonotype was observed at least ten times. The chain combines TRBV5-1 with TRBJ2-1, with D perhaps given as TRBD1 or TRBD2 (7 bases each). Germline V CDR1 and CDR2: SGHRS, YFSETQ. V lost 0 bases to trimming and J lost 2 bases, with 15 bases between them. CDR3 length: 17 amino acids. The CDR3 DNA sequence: TGCGCCAGCAGCTTGGTTCAGGGGGGGCAAGCCTACAATGAGCAGTTCTTC. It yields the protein CASSLVQGGQAYNEQFF.

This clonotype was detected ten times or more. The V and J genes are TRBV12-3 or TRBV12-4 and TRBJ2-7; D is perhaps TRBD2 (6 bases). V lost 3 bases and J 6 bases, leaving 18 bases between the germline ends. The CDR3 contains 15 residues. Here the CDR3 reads CASSFQAGRRVEQYF. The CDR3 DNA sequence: TGTGCCAGCAGTTTTCAGGCAGGGAGGAGGGTCGAGCAGTACTTC.

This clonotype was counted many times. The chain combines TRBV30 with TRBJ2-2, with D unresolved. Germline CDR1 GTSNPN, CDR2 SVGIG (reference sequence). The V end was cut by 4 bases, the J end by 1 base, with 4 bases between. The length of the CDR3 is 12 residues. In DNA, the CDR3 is TGTGCCTGGATGGGGAACACCGGGGAGCTGTTTTTT. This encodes CAWMGNTGELFF.

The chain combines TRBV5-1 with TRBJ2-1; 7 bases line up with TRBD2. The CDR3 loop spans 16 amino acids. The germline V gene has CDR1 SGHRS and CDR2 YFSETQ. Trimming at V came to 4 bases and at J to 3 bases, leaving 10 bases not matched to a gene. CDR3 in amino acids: CASSPIEGDYYNEQFF. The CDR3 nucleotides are TGCGCCAGCAGCCCCATAGAAGGGGACTACTACAATGAGCAGTTCTTC.

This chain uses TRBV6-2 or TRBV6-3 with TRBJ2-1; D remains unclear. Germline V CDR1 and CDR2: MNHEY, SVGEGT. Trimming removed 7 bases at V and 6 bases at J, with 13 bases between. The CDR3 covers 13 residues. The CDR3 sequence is CASMIPAGNEQFF. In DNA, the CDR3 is TGTGCCAGCATGATTCCAGCCGGCAATGAGCAGTTCTTC.

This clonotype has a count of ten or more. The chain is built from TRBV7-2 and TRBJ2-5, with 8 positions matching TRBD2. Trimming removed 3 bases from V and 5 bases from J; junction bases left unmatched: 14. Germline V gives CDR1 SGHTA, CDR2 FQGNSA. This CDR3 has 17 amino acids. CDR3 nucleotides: TGTGCCAGCAGCTTCCGTTTAGCGGGACTGATACGGGAGACCCAGTACTTC. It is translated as CASSFRLAGLIRETQYF.

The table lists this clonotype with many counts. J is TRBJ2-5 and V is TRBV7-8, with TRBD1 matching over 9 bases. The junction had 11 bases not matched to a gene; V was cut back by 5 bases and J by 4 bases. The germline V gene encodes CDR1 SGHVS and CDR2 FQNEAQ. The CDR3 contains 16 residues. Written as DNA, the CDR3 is TGTGCCAGCAGCCGCAGCGGGACAGGGATAGGAGAGACCCAGTACTTC. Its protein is CASSRSGTGIGETQYF.

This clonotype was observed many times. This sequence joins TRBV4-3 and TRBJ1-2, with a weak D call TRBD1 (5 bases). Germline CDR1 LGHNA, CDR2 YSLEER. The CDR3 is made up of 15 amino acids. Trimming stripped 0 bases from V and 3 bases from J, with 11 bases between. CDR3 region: CASSQDGGRYYGYTF. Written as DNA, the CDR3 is TGCGCCAGCAGCCAAGATGGGGGACGGTACTATGGCTACACCTTC.